These 25 T cell receptor beta chains were sequenced from one sample in a study of monozygotic twins with inflammatory bowel disease. For each CDR3 protein, TCRdb gives one entry from its re-call of the 5' RACE reads, without DNA. The sample is made up of tens of thousands of distinct CDR3 sequences, and the top ten hold about 7.4% of it. Material: blood. The receptors stem from a human donor with ulcerative colitis or Crohn's disease, or a healthy co-twin of an affected twin (not recorded which).

V and J are TRBV29-1 and TRBJ2-1; no DNA is available, so the TRBD1 call from TCRdb remains unchecked. CDR3 size: 12 residues. Germline V gives CDR1 SQVTM, CDR2 ANQGSEA. This CDR3 is CSVDLQGNEQFF.

The genes are TRBV5-1 and TRBJ2-2. The germline V gene has CDR1 SGHRS and CDR2 YFSETQ. The CDR3 is made up of 13 amino acids. CDR3 amino acids: CASSLQHTGELFF.

J is TRBJ1-4 and V is TRBV20-1. CDR3 size: 15 residues. In germline, CDR1 is DFQATT, CDR2 SNEGSKA (reference sequence). The CDR3 reads CSAYGDDNAREKLFF.

The chain uses TRBV6-1 and TRBJ1-5. The germline CDR1 and CDR2 sequences are MNHNS and SASEGT. The CDR3 extends over 16 amino acids. The CDR3 reads CAGDRARAYSNQPQHF.

The V call is TRBV5-6, the J call TRBJ1-4; TCRdb's D call, TRBD1, is unchecked because there is no DNA. The length of the CDR3 is 16 residues. The germline gives CDR1 SGHDT, CDR2 YYEEEE. CDR3 sequence: CASSPGFGRVGEKLFF.

The gene calls are TRBV20-1 and TRBJ2-3. The CDR3 spans 12 residues. Germline V gene data show CDR1 as DFQATT and CDR2 as SNEGSKA (reference sequence). CDR3 amino acids: CSVASEADTQYF.

The rearrangement joins TRBV28 to TRBJ1-2; as DNA is missing, the TRBD1 call by TCRdb cannot be tested. Germline V lookup: CDR1 MDHEN, CDR2 SYDVKM. CDR3 length equals 13 residues. Here the CDR3 reads CASSMTGIGGYTF.

The chain links TRBV10-3 to TRBJ1-3. The germline V gene encodes CDR1 ENHRY and CDR2 SYGVKD. The CDR3 loop spans 13 amino acids. CDR3 sequence: CAISGTSGNTIYF.

The rearrangement links TRBV7-9 to TRBJ2-7; there is no DNA to check the TCRdb D call of TRBD1. Germline V gives CDR1 SEHNR, CDR2 FQNEAQ (reference sequence). The CDR3 runs to 13 residues. This chain's CDR3 is CASNLEDSYEQYF.

This chain's CDR3 is CASSLGDGELFF. The J gene is TRBJ2-2, the V gene TRBV7-9; no DNA is available, so the TRBD1 call from TCRdb remains unchecked. The CDR3 runs to 12 residues. The germline V gene encodes CDR1 SEHNR and CDR2 FQNEAQ (reference sequence).

The V and J genes are TRBV5-6 and TRBJ2-1; TCRdb reports TRBD1, a call that lacks DNA to check it against. CDR1 SGHDT and CDR2 YYEEEE come from the germline V gene. This CDR3 spans 17 amino acids. The CDR3 spells CASSGGTGLHSYNEQFF.

This chain joins TRBV12-3 or TRBV12-4 and TRBJ1-2; the D call of TRBD1 rests on TCRdb alone, since no DNA is present to check it. There are 14 residues in the CDR3. The chain's CDR3 is CASSKQGAGYGYTF.

V usage is TRBV7-9 and J usage is TRBJ1-2; TCRdb's D call of TRBD1 is untestable without DNA. The CDR3 contains 12 residues. Germline V gene lookup returns CDR1 SEHNR and CDR2 FQNEAQ (reference sequence). This CDR3 reads CASHPGAGGYTF.

V and J are TRBV3-1 and TRBJ1-1; TCRdb lists TRBD1, though no DNA is available to test this call. Germline lookup yields CDR1 LGHDT and CDR2 YNNKEL (reference sequence). The CDR3 covers 15 residues. The CDR3 protein is CASSETGMGNTEAFF.

The chain combines TRBV24-1 with TRBJ2-5; TCRdb's D gene call, TRBD1, goes unchecked for lack of DNA. Germline assignment: CDR1 KGHDR and CDR2 SFDVKD. The CDR3 covers 13 residues. The CDR3: CASLTGVGETQYF.

The chain has TRBV6-1 and TRBJ2-1; TCRdb names TRBD2, which stays unverified in the absence of DNA. Germline values: CDR1 MNHNS, CDR2 SASEGT. The CDR3 has 13 amino acids. The chain's CDR3 is CASCRAGVDEQFF.

The CDR3 reads CAISLSGDTQYF. V usage is TRBV10-3 and J usage is TRBJ2-3; no DNA is available, so the TRBD2 call from TCRdb remains unchecked. The CDR3 length is 12 residues. Germline values: CDR1 ENHRY, CDR2 SYGVKD.

CDR3 sequence reads: CASSFGRQLGTGELFF. The genes are TRBV5-6 and TRBJ2-2; the D gene TCRdb calls, TRBD1, cannot be checked with no DNA. Germline CDR1 reads SGHDT; CDR2 reads YYEEEE. The CDR3 consists of 16 residues.

The chain has TRBV3-1 and TRBJ1-3. CDR1 is LGHDT and CDR2 is YNNKEL in the germline V gene (reference sequence). The CDR3 has 17 residues. CDR3 amino acids: CASSQDRATYSGNTIYF.

This chain connects TRBV12-3 or TRBV12-4 to TRBJ2-2. The CDR3 loop spans 18 amino acids. This CDR3 reads CASRADRWQLPNTGELFF.

The V gene is TRBV7-9, the J gene TRBJ2-3; TCRdb returns TRBD2, unconfirmable since there is no DNA. The CDR3 has 15 residues. The germline V gene has CDR1 SEHNR and CDR2 FQNEAQ (reference sequence). CDR3 sequence reads: CASSITSGGTDTQYF.

The rearrangement uses TRBV12-5 and TRBJ2-7. The V gene's germline CDR1 is LGHNT and CDR2 FRNRAP. The CDR3 is 15 residues long. CDR3 amino acids: CASGLVRGDPYEQYF.

This sequence joins TRBV20-1 and TRBJ2-3; no DNA is available, so the TRBD2 call from TCRdb remains unchecked. The CDR3 consists of 15 residues. Germline loops: CDR1 DFQATT, CDR2 SNEGSKA (reference sequence). CDR3 residues: CSARPPGLSLNTQYF.

The chain uses TRBV20-1 and TRBJ2-2; checking the TCRdb D call of TRBD2 is not possible without DNA. Germline CDR1 reads DFQATT; CDR2 reads SNEGSKA (reference sequence). The CDR3 has 19 residues. This CDR3 is CSASGSGGAVPPNTGELFF.

This chain links TRBV6-1 with TRBJ2-3; with no DNA, the TCRdb D assignment of TRBD1 cannot be verified. Germline loops: CDR1 MNHNS, CDR2 SASEGT. There are 13 residues in the CDR3. The CDR3 sequence: CATTGTGKDTQYF.